This paragraph covers one TCR beta chain sequence. Its cognate antigen is unknown. The data originate from a study of identifying expanded T cells in peripheral blood. Collection occurred without any documented infections or immune events in donors. The CDR3 sequence is 17 residues long. The germline gives CDR1 SGHDT, CDR2 YYEEEE. The germline V and J ends were trimmed by 2 bases and 3 bases, with 20 bases remaining between them. The table came from immunoSEQ multiplex PCR; TCRdb's copy has only in-frame clones and leaves some out. Of 130,000 or so clones listed, 84% are singletons. Study results and limitations: Two-week clone count variance significantly increased as total template count grew. Roughly 1.2 clones differed between technical replicates, versus 16.4 and 19 over time.

The source is a person aged 18 to 70 in good health. This chain links TRBV5-6 with TRBJ1-1; a possible D gene is TRBD1 (5 bases). The specimen sequenced was blood. In DNA form, the CDR3 reads TGTGCCAGCAGCTTTCTCCATGAGGGGAGTTTATACACTGAAGCTTTCTTT. Translation gives CASSFLHEGSLYTEAFF. The entire variable domain, with the rest obtained from reference TRBV5-6 and TRBJ1-1, is as follows: DAGVTQSPTHLIKTRGQQVTLRCSPKSGHDTVSWYQQALGQGPQFIFQYYEEEERQRGNFPDRFSGHQFPNYSSELNVNALLLGDSALYLCASSFLHEGSLYTEAFFGQGTRLTVV.